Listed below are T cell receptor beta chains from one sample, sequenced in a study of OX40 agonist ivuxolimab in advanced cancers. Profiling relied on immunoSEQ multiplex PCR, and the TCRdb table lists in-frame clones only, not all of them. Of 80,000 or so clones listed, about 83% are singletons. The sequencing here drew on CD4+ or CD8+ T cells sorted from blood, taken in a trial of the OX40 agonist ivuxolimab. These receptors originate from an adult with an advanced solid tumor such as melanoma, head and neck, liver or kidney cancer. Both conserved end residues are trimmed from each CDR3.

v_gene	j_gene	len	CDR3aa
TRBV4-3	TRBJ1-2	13	ASRLLGGREDGYT
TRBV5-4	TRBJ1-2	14	ASSSSGTGGYHGYT
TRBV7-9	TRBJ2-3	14	ASSRTSGGITDTQY
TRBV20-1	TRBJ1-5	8	SARDQPQH
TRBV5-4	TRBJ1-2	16	ASSWELRSGSWGYGYT
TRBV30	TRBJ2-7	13	AWGRGREVSYEQY
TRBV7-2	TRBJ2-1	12	ASSLVVWANEQF
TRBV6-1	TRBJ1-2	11	ASRRTINYGYT
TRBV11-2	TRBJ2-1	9	ASSLSGRQF
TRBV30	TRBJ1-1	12	AWSVEGSRGEAF
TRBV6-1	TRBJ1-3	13	ASSVATGVGNTIY
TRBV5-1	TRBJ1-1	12	ASSLGHRNTEAF
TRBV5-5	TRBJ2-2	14	ASSSRGGGDTGELF
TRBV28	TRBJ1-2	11	ASSLRLGFGYT
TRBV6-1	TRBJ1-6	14	ASSESVVNYNSPLH
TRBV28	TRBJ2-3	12	ASSTPGGTDTQY
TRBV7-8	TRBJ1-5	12	ASSPREADQPQH